Following are 3 T cell receptor beta chains from one sample sequenced in a study of OX40 agonist ivuxolimab in advanced cancers. The data were produced by immunoSEQ multiplex PCR, yet TCRdb's version contains in-frame clones alone and is incomplete. This table has just under 65,000 clones, roughly 86% appearing once. The sample in question was CD4+ or CD8+ T cells sorted from blood, obtained in a trial of the OX40 agonist ivuxolimab. The source is an adult with an advanced solid tumor such as melanoma, head and neck, liver or kidney cancer.

This sequence joins TRBV19 and TRBJ2-4; a weak D match, TRBD1 (6 bases). The CDR3 extends over 15 amino acids. The germline CDR1 and CDR2 sequences are LNHDA and SQIVND (reference sequence). V lost 9 bases and J lost 2, with 17 bases in between. CDR3 sequence reads: CASSAGAGPKNIQYF. The CDR3 bases are TGTGCCAGCAGTGCAGGGGCCGGACCCAAAAACATTCAGTACTTC.

V and J are TRBV7-2 and TRBJ2-7; TRBD1 matches 10 bases. The length of the CDR3 is 16 residues. The junction had 12 bases not matched to a gene; V was cut back by 6 bases and J by 4 bases. The germline V gene encodes CDR1 SGHTA and CDR2 FQGNSA. The CDR3 loop is CASRSHPGQGIYEQYF. In DNA form, the CDR3 reads TGTGCCAGCAGGTCTCATCCGGGACAGGGGATTTACGAGCAGTACTTC. The whole variable domain, remainder taken from reference TRBV7-2 and TRBJ2-7, is GAGVSQSPSNKVTEKGKDVELRCDPISGHTALYWYRQSLGQGLEFLIYFQGNSAPDKSGLPSDRFSAERTGGSVSTLTIQRTQQEDSAVYLCASRSHPGQGIYEQYFGPGTRLTVT.

The chain carries TRBV5-1 and TRBJ1-2; D possibly corresponds to TRBD1 (5 bases). V lost 4 bases and J lost 7, with 17 bases in between. Per germline, CDR1 SGHRS and CDR2 YFSETQ. This CDR3 contains 14 residues. The CDR3 loop reads CASSGAQGNVGYTF. In DNA form, the CDR3 reads TGCGCCAGCAGCGGGGCGCAAGGGAATGTTGGCTACACCTTC.